This T cell receptor beta chain came from a study of T cells in Graves' hyperthyroidism and ophthalmopathy. Study outcomes and limitations: Classification by a 13 V-J model distinguished ophthalmopathy from stable hyperthyroidism. Most clonotypes expanded in the thyroid (above 0.001) were also present in blood.

This clonotype came up many times. Its antigen is still unknown. The germline V gene encodes CDR1 SGHAT and CDR2 FQNNGV. The V segment lost 3 bases and the J segment 7 bases; nucleotides outside the gene matches: 12. CDR3 size: 17 residues. Graves' hyperthyroidism was deemed stable given no ophthalmopathy progression within 18 months. RNA transcripts were the template for amplifying TCR beta CDR3 regions. TCR CDR3 underwent first-round RT-PCR with the HTBI primer set. TCRdb passed the multiplex PCR reads through MiXCR, listing each CDR3 protein once. The repertoire holds about 700,000 distinct CDR3 sequences, 11% to 15% seen once, with more than 8.5% in the top ten.

What was sequenced was blood. J is TRBJ2-1 and V is TRBV11-2, with 10 bases matching TRBD2. The receptor was derived from a woman younger than 35 with Graves' hyperthyroidism. The CDR3 protein is CASSFSSRRGLANEQFF. The CDR3 DNA is TGTGCCAGCAGCTTTTCTTCAAGAAGGGGACTAGCGAATGAGCAGTTCTTC.